This T cell receptor (beta chain) derives from a study of blood T cell repertoires in COVID-19. As for the study in general: PBMCs, B-cell-depleted T cells, or T cells provided the cDNA or gDNA that made up the material.

Generated by immunoSEQ multiplex PCR, the TCRdb table keeps only in-frame clones and is missing some. The sample carries around 270,000 clones, 87% recorded once. The receptor's source is a woman between 50 and 59 years old with acute or convalescent COVID-19. The specimen was peripheral blood.

CDR3 DNA sequence: TGTGCAACTTCTCGGGGGAACTATGGCTACACCTTC. Translation gives CATSRGNYGYTF. The V and J genes are TRBV12-3 or TRBV12-4 and TRBJ1-2; D might be TRBD1 (5 bases). The CDR3 loop spans 12 amino acids.